This T cell receptor (beta chain) was obtained from a study of T-cell memory formation after mild COVID-19. Each CDR3 protein is one row after TCRdb ran MiXCR on the 5' RACE reads. The table shows about 470,000 distinct CDR3 sequences, with 20% to 30% occurring only once. Trimming shortened V by 6 bases and J by 7 bases, and 19 bases separated the two germline ends. CDR1 SEHNR and CDR2 FQNEAQ come from the germline V gene (reference sequence). The CDR3 has 15 amino acids. The sequenced material came from PBMCs or a T cell subset sorted from them (not recorded which). This sequence originates from an adult woman who had mild COVID-19 (a few samples of this study predate the infection). Cell type and time point are not known. The gene calls are TRBV7-9 and TRBJ2-4; tentatively, D is TRBD1 or TRBD2 (5 bases each). The CDR3 here is CASSPRRDRANIQYF. In DNA form, the CDR3 reads TGTGCCAGCAGTCCCCGCCGGGACCGTGCCAACATTCAGTACTTC.